This TCR beta chain appears in the sequencing data of a study of CD8+CD57+ T cells in acquired aplastic anemia. Study-level background: About 10 million reads, on average, were obtained for CD4+ cells from healthy donors.

This clonotype has only one observation. Its antigen is unidentified. V dropped 2 bases and J dropped 7; count of bases not matched to a gene: 3. Germline assignment: CDR1 ENHRY and CDR2 SYGVKD. The CDR3 extends over 14 amino acids. TCR beta VDJ and CDR3 profiles were obtained from a genomic DNA template. In TCRdb, the reads were re-called with MiXCR into one record per CDR3 protein. The table shows some 240,000 distinct CDR3 sequences, with about a third occurring only once. Study-wide results and caveats: It was found that roughly 31 CD8+ CDR3 sequences were shared between patients and controls.

This receptor was identified in a human donor in good health, serving as a control. This chain uses TRBV10-3 with TRBJ1-5, with 9 nucleotides matching TRBD1. The material sequenced was sorted CD4+, CD8+, or CD8+CD57+ T cells (not recorded which) from PBMCs. The CDR3, as DNA: TGTGCCATCAGTGAGGGGACAGGGAGGCAGCCCCAGCATTTT. Residues: CAISEGTGRQPQHF.